This T cell receptor beta chain was sequenced during a study of response to subunit inactivated influenza vaccine. Study observations and caveats: After each seasonal influenza vaccination, few new T cells are recruited, the authors suggested.

TCRdb reanalysed the RT-PCR reads using MiXCR and keeps one entry per CDR3 protein. Of under 550,000 distinct CDR3 sequences in the sample, around 7.7% were seen once. The CDR3 totals 15 residues. Trimming took 2 bases from V and 2 from J, leaving 13 bases between them. Germline CDR1 SGHRS, CDR2 YFSETQ. As for this clonotype: The target antigen is unknown.

The chain has TRBV5-1 and TRBJ1-1; possibly TRBD1 for D (6 bases). This TCR came from a man between 50 and 75 years old who received an inactivated influenza vaccine. Sample: PBMCs from blood, taken roughly 24 months after vaccination. This CDR3 is CASSFSGGLNTEAFF. CDR3 bases: TGCGCCAGCAGCTTTTCGGGGGGCCTAAACACTGAAGCTTTCTTT.